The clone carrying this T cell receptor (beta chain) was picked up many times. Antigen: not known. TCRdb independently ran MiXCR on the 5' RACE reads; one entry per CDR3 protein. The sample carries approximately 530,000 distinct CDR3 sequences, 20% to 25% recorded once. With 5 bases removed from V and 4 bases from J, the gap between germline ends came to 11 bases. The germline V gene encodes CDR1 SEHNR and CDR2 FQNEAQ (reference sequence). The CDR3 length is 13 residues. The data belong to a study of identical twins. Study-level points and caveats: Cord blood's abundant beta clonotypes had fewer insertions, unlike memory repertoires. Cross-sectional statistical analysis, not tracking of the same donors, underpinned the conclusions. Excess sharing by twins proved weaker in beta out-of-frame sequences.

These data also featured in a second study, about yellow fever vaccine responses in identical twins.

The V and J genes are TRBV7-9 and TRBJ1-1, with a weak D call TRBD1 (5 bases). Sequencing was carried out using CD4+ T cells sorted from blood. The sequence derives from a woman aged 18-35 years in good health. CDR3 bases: TGTGCCAGCAGCCTATTGACAGCCACTGAAGCTTTCTTT. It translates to CASSLLTATEAFF.